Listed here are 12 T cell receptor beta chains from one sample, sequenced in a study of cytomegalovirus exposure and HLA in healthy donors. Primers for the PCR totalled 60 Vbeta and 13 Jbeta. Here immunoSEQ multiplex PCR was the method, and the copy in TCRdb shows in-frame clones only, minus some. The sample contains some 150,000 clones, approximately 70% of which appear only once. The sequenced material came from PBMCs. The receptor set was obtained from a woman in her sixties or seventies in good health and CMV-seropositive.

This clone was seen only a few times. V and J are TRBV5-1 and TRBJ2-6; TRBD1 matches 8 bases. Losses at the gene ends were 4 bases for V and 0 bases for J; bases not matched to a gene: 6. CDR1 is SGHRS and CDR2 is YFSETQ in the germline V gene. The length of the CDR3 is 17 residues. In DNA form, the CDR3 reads TGCGCCAGCAGCACGGACAGGGAACTCTCTGGGGCCAACGTCCTGACTTTC. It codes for CASSTDRELSGANVLTF. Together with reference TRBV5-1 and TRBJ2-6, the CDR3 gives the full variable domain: KAGVTQTPRYLIKTRGQQVTLSCSPISGHRSVSWYQQTPGQGLQFLFEYFSETQRNKGNFPGRFSGRQFSNSRSEMNVSTLELGDSALYLCASSTDRELSGANVLTFGAGSRLTVL.

CDR3 DNA sequence: TGTGCCAGCAGTGTCCGGGACACGAACACCGGGGAGCTGTTTTTT. Its translation is CASSVRDTNTGELFF. This rearrangement joins TRBV6-1 to TRBJ2-2; D perhaps matches TRBD1 (6 bases). Germline CDR1 is MNHNS and CDR2 is SASEGT. The CDR3 spans 15 residues. Trimming cost V 4 bases and J 0 bases, with 9 bases left between them.

The CDR3 DNA reads as TGTGCCAGTCGACAGGGCTTGAACACTGAAGCTTTCTTT. As protein: CASRQGLNTEAFF. This sequence joins TRBV6-1 and TRBJ1-1, with 7 nucleotides matching TRBD1. After removal of 9 bases from V and 0 bases from J, the junction contained 4 bases not matched to a gene. There are 13 residues in the CDR3. Looked up from germline, CDR1 is MNHNS and CDR2 is SASEGT.

The CDR3 loop reads CASSLGTVGYGYTF. CDR3 coding DNA: TGTGCCAGCAGTTTAGGGACAGTTGGCTATGGCTACACCTTC. The genes are TRBV27 and TRBJ1-2; TRBD1 agrees at 7 bases. Trimming removed 2 bases from V and 4 bases from J; junction bases left unmatched: 4. Germline V gene sequence: CDR1 MNHEY, CDR2 SMNVEV (reference sequence). This CDR3 has 14 amino acids.

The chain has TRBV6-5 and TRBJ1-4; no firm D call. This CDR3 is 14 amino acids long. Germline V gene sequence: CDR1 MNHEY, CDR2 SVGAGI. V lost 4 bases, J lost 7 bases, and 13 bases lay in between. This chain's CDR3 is CASSSGFSGEKLFF. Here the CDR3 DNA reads TGTGCCAGCAGTTCGGGGTTTTCGGGTGAAAAACTGTTTTTT.

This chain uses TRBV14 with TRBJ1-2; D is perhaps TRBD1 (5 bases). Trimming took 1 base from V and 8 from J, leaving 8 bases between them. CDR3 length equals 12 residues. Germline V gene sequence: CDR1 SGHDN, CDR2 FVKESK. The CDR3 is CASSQVGGGYTF. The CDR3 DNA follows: TGTGCCAGCAGCCAAGTGGGGGGAGGCTACACCTTC. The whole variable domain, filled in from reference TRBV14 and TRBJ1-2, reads EAGVTQFPSHSVIEKGQTVTLRCDPISGHDNLYWYRRVMGKEIKFLLHFVKESKQDESGMPNNRFLAERTGGTYSTLKVQPAELEDSGVYFCASSQVGGGYTFGSGTRLTVV.

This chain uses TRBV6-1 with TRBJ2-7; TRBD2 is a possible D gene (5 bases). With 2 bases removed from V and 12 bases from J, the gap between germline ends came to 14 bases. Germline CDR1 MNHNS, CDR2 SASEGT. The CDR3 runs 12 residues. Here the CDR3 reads CASSESGLRRYF. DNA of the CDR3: TGTGCCAGCAGTGAAAGCGGCCTACGGCGGTACTTC.

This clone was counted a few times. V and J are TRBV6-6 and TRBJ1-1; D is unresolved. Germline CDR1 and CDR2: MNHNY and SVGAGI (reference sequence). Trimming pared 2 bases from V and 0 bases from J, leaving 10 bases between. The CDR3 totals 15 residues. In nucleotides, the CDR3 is TGTGCCAGCAGTTACCGTAGCGGAGTGAACACTGAAGCTTTCTTT. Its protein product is CASSYRSGVNTEAFF.

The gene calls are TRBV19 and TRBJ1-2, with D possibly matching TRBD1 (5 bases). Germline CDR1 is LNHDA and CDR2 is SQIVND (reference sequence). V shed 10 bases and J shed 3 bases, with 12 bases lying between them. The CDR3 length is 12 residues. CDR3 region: CATKDIHYGYTF. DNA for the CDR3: TGTGCCACCAAGGACATCCACTATGGCTACACCTTC.

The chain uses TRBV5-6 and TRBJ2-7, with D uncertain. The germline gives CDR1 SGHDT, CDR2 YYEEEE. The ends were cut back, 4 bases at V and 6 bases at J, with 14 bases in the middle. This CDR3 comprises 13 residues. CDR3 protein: CASSATTATEQYF. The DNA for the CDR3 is TGTGCCAGCAGCGCTACAACAGCAACCGAGCAGTACTTC.

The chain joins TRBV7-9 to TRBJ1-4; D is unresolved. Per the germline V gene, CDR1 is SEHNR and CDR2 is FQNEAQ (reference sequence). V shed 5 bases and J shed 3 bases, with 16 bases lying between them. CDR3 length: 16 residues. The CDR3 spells CASSPLGRAANEKLFF. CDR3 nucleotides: TGTGCCAGCAGCCCACTAGGCCGAGCGGCTAATGAAAAACTGTTTTTT. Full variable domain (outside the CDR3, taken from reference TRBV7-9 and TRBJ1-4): DTGVSQNPRHKITKRGQNVTFRCDPISEHNRLYWYRQTLGQGPEFLTYFQNEAQLEKSRLLSDRFSAERPKGSFSTLEIQRTEQGDSAMYLCASSPLGRAANEKLFFGSGTQLSVL.

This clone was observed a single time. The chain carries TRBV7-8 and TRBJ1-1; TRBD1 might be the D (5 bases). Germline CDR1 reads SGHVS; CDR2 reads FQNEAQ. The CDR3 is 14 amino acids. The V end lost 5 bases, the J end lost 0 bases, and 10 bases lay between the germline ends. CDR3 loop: CASSVDSVNTEAFF. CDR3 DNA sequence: TGTGCCAGCAGCGTCGACAGCGTGAACACTGAAGCTTTCTTT.